The clone carrying this T cell receptor beta chain occurred once. Some clones are missing from TCRdb's copy, which holds only in-frame ones; the method was immunoSEQ multiplex PCR. The table records some 120,000 clones, over 75% of them present only once. The entry originates in a study of control samples from healthy donors and cancer patients. The V end was cut by 0 bases, the J end by 6 bases, with 10 bases between. In germline, CDR1 is SGHNT, CDR2 YYREEE (reference sequence). The CDR3 loop spans 13 amino acids. Specimen: blood. The TCR was taken from a man aged 18 to 29 in good health. J is TRBJ2-7 and V is TRBV5-4, with D hard to call. Here the CDR3 reads CASSLATVFEQYF. Written as DNA, the CDR3 is TGTGCCAGCAGCTTGGCCACAGTCTTCGAGCAGTACTTC.